The rows below give T cell receptor delta chains drawn from one sample of a study of Vδ1+ human thymocytes. TCRdb re-called the multiplex PCR reads via CATT. This table holds 50,000 to 75,000 delta-chain clones, more than 12% found once. The sample consisted of Vdelta1+ gamma-delta thymocytes from the thymus. The receptors come from a girl under three years old who had congenital heart surgery. Each CDR3 is given with its conserved first and last residue. Each record gives: CDR3 length, D gene, V gene, clone size, J gene, CDR3 protein, CDR3 DNA. D genes are given only for firm matches. Size is omitted from some rows. Given values are once, few, many or a class for expanded clones.

len: 18
d_gene: NA
v_gene: TRDV1
abundance: NA
j_gene: TRDJ1
CDR3aa: CALGELAFGPTGIDKLIF
CDR3nt: TGTGCTCTTGGGGAACTAGCGTTCGGTCCTACTGGCATCGATAAACTCATCTTT

len: 20
d_gene: TRDD3
v_gene: TRDV1
abundance: few
j_gene: TRDJ1
CDR3aa: CALGGLSTGAAGPYTDKLIF
CDR3nt: TGTGCTCTTGGGGGACTTTCTACTGGGGCCGCGGGGCCGTACACCGATAAACTCATCTTT

len: 17
d_gene: NA
v_gene: TRDV1
abundance: few
j_gene: TRDJ1
CDR3aa: CALGELWFLKPTHKLIF
CDR3nt: TGTGCTCTTGGGGAACTCTGGTTTCTTAAACCCACTCATAAACTCATCTTT

len: 19
d_gene: TRDD3
v_gene: TRDV1
abundance: NA
j_gene: TRDJ1
CDR3aa: CALGFFQARDTALTDKLIF
CDR3nt: TGTGCTCTTGGGTTCTTCCAGGCGAGGGATACGGCCCTCACCGATAAACTCATCTTT

len: 24
d_gene: NA
v_gene: TRDV1
abundance: few
j_gene: TRDJ1
CDR3aa: CALGAGFPMPSRSGRGSYTDKLIF
CDR3nt: TGTGCTCTTGGGGCAGGCTTCCCTATGCCGTCTAGATCCGGCCGGGGGAGTTACACCGATAAACTCATCTTT

len: 18
d_gene: NA
v_gene: TRDV1
abundance: NA
j_gene: TRDJ1
CDR3aa: CALGFLFPFPAYTDKLIF
CDR3nt: TGTGCTCTTGGGTTCCTTTTTCCGTTCCCCGCATACACCGATAAACTCATCTTT

len: 16
d_gene: NA
v_gene: TRDV1
abundance: NA
j_gene: TRDJ2
CDR3aa: CALGELHPPGAAQLFF
CDR3nt: TGTGCTCTTGGGGAACTCCACCCCCCTGGGGCAGCACAACTCTTCTTT

len: 23
d_gene: TRDD3
v_gene: TRDV1
abundance: NA
j_gene: TRDJ1
CDR3aa: CALGELLSRESGGRPGYTDKLIF
CDR3nt: TGTGCTCTTGGGGAACTCCTCTCCCGGGAGTCTGGGGGACGACCCGGGTACACCGATAAACTCATCTTT

len: 23
d_gene: TRDD3
v_gene: TRDV1
abundance: NA
j_gene: TRDJ1
CDR3aa: CALGELYKRKGDTPSAYTDKLIF
CDR3nt: TGTGCTCTTGGGGAACTATATAAACGAAAGGGGGATACGCCCTCCGCCTACACCGATAAACTCATCTTT

len: 18
d_gene: NA
v_gene: TRDV1
abundance: NA
j_gene: TRDJ1
CDR3aa: CALGELPQAGIHTDKLIF
CDR3nt: TGTGCTCTTGGGGAACTCCCTCAAGCGGGGATTCACACCGATAAACTCATCTTT

len: 24
d_gene: TRDD3
v_gene: TRDV1
abundance: few
j_gene: TRDJ1
CDR3aa: CALGEPHWVLPTAGGYRYTDKLIF
CDR3nt: TGTGCTCTTGGGGAACCCCATTGGGTCCTTCCTACTGCTGGGGGATACCGTTACACCGATAAACTCATCTTT

len: 24
d_gene: NA
v_gene: TRDV1
abundance: few
j_gene: TRDJ1
CDR3aa: CALGERVSFASTGAYRSGTDKLIF
CDR3nt: TGTGCTCTTGGGGAAAGAGTAAGTTTTGCCTCTACTGGCGCCTATAGATCGGGGACCGATAAACTCATCTTT

len: 23
d_gene: TRDD2
v_gene: TRDV1
abundance: few
j_gene: TRDJ1
CDR3aa: CALGECRGLPSHERLRVLDKLIF
CDR3nt: TGTGCTCTTGGGGAGTGCCGGGGCCTTCCTAGTCATGAACGACTACGGGTGCTCGATAAACTCATCTTT

len: 18
d_gene: TRDD3
v_gene: TRDV1
abundance: NA
j_gene: TRDJ1
CDR3aa: CALGELQLLGDTPDKLIF
CDR3nt: TGTGCTCTTGGGGAACTTCAACTACTGGGGGATACTCCCGATAAACTCATCTTT

len: 13
d_gene: TRDD3
v_gene: TRDV2
abundance: few
j_gene: TRDJ1
CDR3aa: CACSSTGDHKLIF
CDR3nt: TGTGCCTGTTCTAGTACTGGGGATCATAAACTCATCTTT

len: 16
d_gene: NA
v_gene: TRDV1
abundance: NA
j_gene: TRDJ1
CDR3aa: CALGELRPPPSDKLIF
CDR3nt: TGTGCTCTTGGGGAACTGAGGCCCCCCCCATCAGATAAACTCATCTTT

len: 25
d_gene: TRDD3
v_gene: TRDV1
abundance: NA
j_gene: TRDJ1
CDR3aa: CALGERIPIHTGGYKGAEYTDKLIF
CDR3nt: TGTGCTCTTGGGGAACGGATTCCTATCCATACTGGGGGATACAAAGGGGCCGAGTACACCGATAAACTCATCTTT

len: 24
d_gene: TRDD3
v_gene: TRDV1
abundance: NA
j_gene: TRDJ1
CDR3aa: CALGALFFPTFVLGDTANTDKLIF
CDR3nt: TGTGCTCTTGGGGCCTTATTCTTTCCTACTTTCGTACTGGGGGATACCGCGAACACCGATAAACTCATCTTT

len: 26
d_gene: TRDD3
v_gene: TRDV1
abundance: few
j_gene: TRDJ1
CDR3aa: CALGGMPLQATKAPYWGIRDTDKLIF
CDR3nt: TGTGCTCTTGGGGGCATGCCCCTACAGGCCACTAAAGCGCCTTACTGGGGGATACGCGACACCGATAAACTCATCTTT

len: 18
d_gene: NA
v_gene: TRDV1
abundance: NA
j_gene: TRDJ1
CDR3aa: CALGGTRWVFSGTDKLIF
CDR3nt: TGTGCTCTTGGGGGTACACGTTGGGTGTTTAGTGGGACCGATAAACTCATCTTT

len: 23
d_gene: NA
v_gene: TRDV1
abundance: NA
j_gene: TRDJ1
CDR3aa: CALGDHTWGSTTGWGVLTDKLIF
CDR3nt: TGTGCTCTTGGGGACCACACATGGGGATCGACTACGGGGTGGGGGGTCCTCACCGATAAACTCATCTTT

len: 21
d_gene: NA
v_gene: TRDV1
abundance: NA
j_gene: TRDJ1
CDR3aa: CALGGNFLLFTGSSSVRKLIF
CDR3nt: TGTGCTCTTGGGGGCAATTTCCTACTCTTTACTGGGTCAAGCTCTGTCCGTAAACTCATCTTT

len: 27
d_gene: NA
v_gene: TRDV1
abundance: once
j_gene: TRDJ1
CDR3aa: CALGELGPGLGPSDYCILPEDTDKLIF
CDR3nt: TGTGCTCTTGGGGAACTGGGGCCGGGGTTAGGTCCCTCAGATTACTGTATCCTACCAGAGGACACCGATAAACTCATCTTT

len: 18
d_gene: NA
v_gene: TRDV1
abundance: NA
j_gene: TRDJ1
CDR3aa: CALGEPNEGGIITDKLIF
CDR3nt: TGTGCTCTTGGGGAACCCAATGAAGGGGGAATAATTACCGATAAACTCATCTTT

len: 22
d_gene: TRDD3
v_gene: TRDV1
abundance: few
j_gene: TRDJ1
CDR3aa: CALGEAHHLGDIADKYTDKLIF
CDR3nt: TGTGCTCTTGGGGAGGCCCATCATCTGGGGGATATAGCAGACAAGTACACCGATAAACTCATCTTT

len: 18
d_gene: TRDD3
v_gene: TRDV1
abundance: few
j_gene: TRDJ1
CDR3aa: CALGRRRTGAPYTDKLIF
CDR3nt: TGTGCTCTTGGCAGACGTCGTACTGGGGCCCCGTACACCGATAAACTCATCTTT

len: 15
d_gene: NA
v_gene: TRDV1
abundance: NA
j_gene: TRDJ1
CDR3aa: CALGELGPGADKLIF
CDR3nt: TGTGCTCTTGGGGAACTAGGACCTGGGGCCGATAAACTCATCTTT

len: 19
d_gene: NA
v_gene: TRDV1
abundance: few
j_gene: TRDJ1
CDR3aa: CALGEVRRGPGLSADKLIF
CDR3nt: TGTGCTCTTGGGGAAGTAAGAAGGGGACCCGGGCTGAGCGCCGATAAACTCATCTTT

len: 18
d_gene: NA
v_gene: TRDV2
abundance: NA
j_gene: TRDJ1
CDR3aa: CACDTNGSGDRDTDKLIF
CDR3nt: TGTGCCTGTGACACTAATGGTTCTGGGGACAGGGACACCGATAAACTCATCTTT

len: 19
d_gene: TRDD3
v_gene: TRDV1
abundance: NA
j_gene: TRDJ1
CDR3aa: CALGELGYLTGGTADKLIF
CDR3nt: TGTGCTCTTGGGGAACTTGGCTACTTAACTGGGGGAACAGCCGATAAACTCATCTTT

len: 13
d_gene: TRDD3
v_gene: TRDV1
abundance: NA
j_gene: TRDJ1
CDR3aa: CALGTGWGTKLIF
CDR3nt: TGTGCTCTTGGGACGGGGTGGGGGACTAAACTCATCTTT

len: 20
d_gene: TRDD3
v_gene: TRDV1
abundance: NA
j_gene: TRDJ1
CDR3aa: CALGELHTLGDAYDTDKLIF
CDR3nt: TGTGCTCTTGGGGAACTCCATACCCTGGGGGATGCTTATGACACCGATAAACTCATCTTT

len: 22
d_gene: TRDD3
v_gene: TRAV29/DV5
abundance: many
j_gene: TRDJ1
CDR3aa: CAASDSISPDWGSQEGTDKLIF
CDR3nt: TGTGCAGCAAGCGATTCTATATCACCGGACTGGGGGTCTCAAGAGGGCACCGATAAACTCATCTTT

len: 20
d_gene: TRDD3
v_gene: TRDV1
abundance: few
j_gene: TRDJ1
CDR3aa: CALVGEGSLLGDTGTDKLIF
CDR3nt: TGTGCTCTTGTGGGTGAGGGTTCCTTACTGGGGGATACAGGGACCGATAAACTCATCTTT

len: 19
d_gene: TRDD3
v_gene: TRDV1
abundance: few
j_gene: TRDJ1
CDR3aa: CALGELQSGPLGDLDKLIF
CDR3nt: TGTGCTCTTGGGGAACTTCAGTCCGGACCACTGGGGGATCTAGATAAACTCATCTTT

len: 16
d_gene: NA
v_gene: TRDV1
abundance: NA
j_gene: TRDJ1
CDR3aa: CALVTSGGPNTDKLIF
CDR3nt: TGTGCTCTTGTTACATCCGGGGGACCAAACACCGATAAACTCATCTTT

len: 17
d_gene: TRDD3
v_gene: TRDV1
abundance: NA
j_gene: TRDJ1
CDR3aa: CALGEPTGGPEPDKLIF
CDR3nt: TGTGCTCTTGGGGAACCCACTGGGGGCCCTGAACCCGATAAACTCATCTTT

len: 17
d_gene: TRDD3
v_gene: TRDV1
abundance: NA
j_gene: TRDJ1
CDR3aa: CALGDREGDTYTDKLIF
CDR3nt: TGTGCTCTTGGGGATCGGGAGGGGGATACTTACACCGATAAACTCATCTTT

len: 19
d_gene: TRDD3
v_gene: TRDV1
abundance: NA
j_gene: TRDJ1
CDR3aa: CALGEPGTGGYGYTDKLIF
CDR3nt: TGTGCTCTTGGGGAACCCGGTACTGGGGGATACGGGTACACCGATAAACTCATCTTT

len: 19
d_gene: TRDD3
v_gene: TRDV1
abundance: few
j_gene: TRDJ1
CDR3aa: CALGELTVLGDMYTDKLIF
CDR3nt: TGTGCTCTTGGGGAACTAACGGTACTGGGGGATATGTACACCGATAAACTCATCTTT

len: 17
d_gene: NA
v_gene: TRDV1
abundance: NA
j_gene: TRDJ1
CDR3aa: CALGLQAFHNCSDKLIF
CDR3nt: TGTGCTCTTGGGTTACAGGCCTTCCATAATTGTTCCGATAAACTCATCTTT

len: 17
d_gene: NA
v_gene: TRDV1
abundance: NA
j_gene: TRDJ1
CDR3aa: CALGEDFPTGDPDKLIF
CDR3nt: TGTGCTCTTGGGGAGGATTTTCCTACTGGGGATCCGGATAAACTCATCTTT

len: 19
d_gene: NA
v_gene: TRDV1
abundance: NA
j_gene: TRDJ1
CDR3aa: CALGDRPSPILQYTDKLIF
CDR3nt: TGTGCTCTTGGGGATCGGCCTTCCCCCATACTCCAGTACACCGATAAACTCATCTTT

len: 24
d_gene: TRDD3
v_gene: TRDV1
abundance: NA
j_gene: TRDJ1
CDR3aa: CALGVPTQEMGDTLPLPYTDKLIF
CDR3nt: TGTGCTCTTGGGGTCCCAACTCAGGAGATGGGGGATACCTTACCTTTGCCGTACACCGATAAACTCATCTTT

len: 18
d_gene: NA
v_gene: TRDV1
abundance: few
j_gene: TRDJ1
CDR3aa: CALGGGPSHGGLTDKLIF
CDR3nt: TGTGCTCTTGGGGGAGGGCCTTCCCACGGAGGTCTGACCGATAAACTCATCTTC

len: 23
d_gene: NA
v_gene: TRDV1
abundance: few
j_gene: TRDJ1
CDR3aa: CALGELDPTSTFTGEAYTDKLIF
CDR3nt: TGTGCTCTTGGGGAACTAGACCCTACGTCGACGTTTACCGGGGAGGCTTACACCGATAAACTCATCTTT

len: 19
d_gene: NA
v_gene: TRDV1
abundance: few
j_gene: TRDJ1
CDR3aa: CALGELSTTTGESLDKLIF
CDR3nt: TGTGCTCTTGGGGAACTATCCACTACCACGGGGGAGAGCCTTGATAAACTCATCTTT

len: 22
d_gene: TRDD2
v_gene: TRDV1
abundance: NA
j_gene: TRDJ1
CDR3aa: CALGERRASYRIWSNATSGLIF
CDR3nt: TGTGCTCTTGGGGAAAGGAGGGCTTCCTATCGAATCTGGTCAAACGCCACCTCGGGACTCATCTTT

len: 15
d_gene: NA
v_gene: TRDV1
abundance: few
j_gene: TRDJ1
CDR3aa: CALGDPNLHTDKLIF
CDR3nt: TGTGCTCTTGGGGACCCTAATCTACACACCGATAAACTCATCTTT

len: 16
d_gene: TRDD3
v_gene: TRDV1
abundance: NA
j_gene: TRDJ1
CDR3aa: CALGEPVRGYADKLIF
CDR3nt: TGTGCTCTTGGGGAACCGGTAAGGGGATACGCGGATAAACTCATCTTT

len: 21
d_gene: TRDD3
v_gene: TRDV1
abundance: NA
j_gene: TRDJ1
CDR3aa: CALGESVSAYWGIGVTDKLIF
CDR3nt: TGTGCTCTTGGGGAGTCTGTGTCTGCGTACTGGGGGATAGGTGTCACCGATAAACTCATCTTT